This T cell receptor beta chain was obtained from a study of T-cell memory formation after mild COVID-19 (dated by TCRdb to the early 2020s). As for the study more broadly: TCR sequence clusters from the two donors were largely donor specific. T-cell clones expanding and contracting after mild COVID-19 in two donors were tracked by longitudinal TCRalpha and TCRbeta repertoire sequencing. The cohort comprised two young, previously healthy adult volunteers, one female and one male.

Sequencing used an Illumina NovaSeq 6000. cDNA libraries for TCRalpha and TCRbeta were prepared by 5'RACE using constant-segment primers, with sample barcodes and unique molecular identifiers added. RNA was extracted from every sample with Trizol reagent. Library amplification was performed in two PCR steps, and a second sample barcode and Illumina TruSeq adapters were introduced in the second step. Sequencing of libraries was performed on an Illumina NovaSeq with 2 x 150 bp paired-end reads. Per the source publication's procedure: The reads were demultiplexed and collapsed into UMI-guided consensus sequences using migec v1.2.7. Using mixcr v2.1.11, UMI consensuses were aligned to TRA and TRB V and J templates and then assembled into clonotypes. Clonotypes were classified as expanded or contracted when called significant by both edgeR and NoisET, with noise models trained on biological replicates. For edgeR calls, the cutoffs were a false discovery rate-adjusted p below 0.01 and a log2 fold-change threshold of 1. As an exploratory analysis of dynamics, max-normalized trajectories of the 1000 most abundant clonotypes were examined by PCA with hierarchical clustering. Each responding clone was given a CD4 or CD8 phenotype based on the CD4+ and CD8+ repertoires, which had been sequenced separately. In TCRdb, the public reads were trimmed at Q25 with fastp and aligned with MiXCR, with productive beta chains retained. Here each entry gathers all rows of one CDR3 protein and keeps the most common genes and DNA. For this entry, the V and J calls and clone size follow TCRdb and not the study's own pipeline. In this sample the table shows about 350,000 distinct CDR3 sequences, roughly an eighth of which occur a single time. About 24% of the sample is taken by the ten largest.

This clonotype turned up a few times. The clone's antigen remains unknown. Base qualities are not at hand, and no much larger clone is one base apart. PBMCs were isolated by Ficoll-Paque density gradient centrifugation. What the authors observed across the whole study: Contracting CD4+ clones appeared mostly in the CM and EM memory subsets, whereas CD8+ clones were enriched in EMRA. Clones contracting from day 15 to 85 had balanced CD4/CD8 phenotypes, while a second wave expanding from day 15 to 37 was biased towards CD4+. Some responding clones were detected in pre-infection memory, suggesting pre-existing cross-reactive memory T cells joined the SARS-CoV-2 response. Only a couple of mild cases were covered by the study, and larger cohorts that include severe cases with pre-infection samples were considered necessary. Whether the second-wave clones peaking on day 37 were SARS-CoV-2 specific was not confirmed.

The specimen was PBMCs or a T cell subset sorted from them (not recorded which). The receptor comes from a man aged 18 to 30 who had mild COVID-19 (a few samples of this study predate the infection). The sample titles of this study are shuffled in the database, so cell type and time point are left out; the donor was told from shared clones.

The DNA reads as follows: TGTGCCAGCAGCGTAGGCGGACTAGACTTCGGTGAGCAGTTCTTC. This gives the protein CASSVGGLDFGEQFF. This sequence uses TRBV9 and TRBJ2-1; 7 central nucleotides agree with TRBD2. From the cysteine up to the phenylalanine, the CDR3 has a length of 15 residues. The kept DNA is CDR3 alone, 45 bases in frame from the first base. The germline V gene yields SGDLS for CDR1 and YYNGEE for CDR2. V has 0 bases trimmed and J has 9 bases trimmed; junction bases matching no gene number 9.